The text below deals with one T cell receptor beta chain. Its antigen is unknown. The data were produced by immunoSEQ multiplex PCR, yet TCRdb's version contains in-frame clones alone and is incomplete. Here the sample spans 1,600 or so clones, 70% to 75% being singletons. This sample was taken from a study of T cells after posttransplantation cyclophosphamide. Study-wide results and limits: TRB clonality was highly associated with recipient CMV seropositivity and reactivation. Skin or GI-infiltrating T cells shared few TRB sequences with blood. Later post-transplant blood repertoires were often dominated by donor CD8+ memory clones.

A marrow graft followed busulfan-fludarabine conditioning, with cyclophosphamide on days +3 and +4. In germline, CDR1 is SGHDT, CDR2 YYEEEE. V lost 1 base, J lost 5 bases, and 13 bases lay in between. The CDR3 has 14 amino acids. The sequencing used CD4+ T cells sorted from blood, collected after allogeneic stem cell transplant with posttransplant cyclophosphamide. The receptor's source is a female patient aged 60 to 70 who received an allogeneic stem cell transplant from a related donor and was CMV-positive. Some T cells may be provided by the graft donor. The V gene is TRBV5-6, the J gene TRBJ2-7; D is perhaps TRBD2 (5 bases). The DNA for the CDR3 is TGTGCCAGCAGCTTGAAGAGGGTTGTCGACGAGCAGTACTTC. This codes for CASSLKRVVDEQYF.